This T cell receptor (beta chain) is from a study of hypomethylating agent response in myelodysplastic syndrome. Comments on this clone: Its specificity is not known.

Authors' data handling: Previously reported viral-epitope specificity per VDJdb covered 1.5% to 2% of 168,753 unique clonotypes. TCRdb's table, derived via immunoSEQ multiplex PCR, lists solely in-frame clones and lacks some. V, J and clone size reflect that table, while D and trimming were determined from the DNA. The sample includes about 6,000 clones, 70% to 85% of them seen just once. Study-wide points: Analysis covered a small cohort of just approximately ten patients.

The clonotype comes from a human donor with myelodysplastic syndrome. Source: bone marrow, taken before or after starting hypomethylating agent treatment for myelodysplastic syndrome (not recorded which).

CDR3 DNA: TGTGCCAGTAGTTCAACCAGACCGGGACAGGGGGACTATGGCTACACCTTC. Translated, it gives CASSSTRPGQGDYGYTF. The chain uses TRBV19 and TRBJ1-2; 11 bases line up with TRBD1. Losses at the gene ends were 5 bases for V and 3 bases for J; bases not matched to a gene: 11. Looked up from germline, CDR1 is LNHDA and CDR2 is SQIVND (reference sequence). The CDR3 is 17 residues long.